A selection of T cell receptor beta chains follows, all from one sample in a study of cytomegalovirus exposure and HLA in healthy donors. Profiling relied on immunoSEQ multiplex PCR, and the TCRdb table lists in-frame clones only, not all of them. Counted here are 100,000 to 150,000 clones, 83% occurring once; the ten biggest clones make up 3.6%. Sequenced: PBMCs. The receptors were sampled from a woman between 40 and 50 years old in good health and CMV-seropositive. CDR3s include the opening cysteine and the closing phenylalanine or tryptophan. D genes are given only for firm matches. Some rows have no size entry. The others give once, few or many, or a class for an expanded clone.

d_gene: -
v_gene: TRBV23-1
j_gene: TRBJ1-5
abundance: medium-sized
CDR3aa: CASSQSQSNQPQHF
CDR3nt: TGCGCCAGCAGTCAATCACAGAGCAATCAGCCCCAGCATTTT

d_gene: -
v_gene: TRBV4-1
j_gene: TRBJ2-7
abundance: -
CDR3aa: CASSPFQSYEQYF
CDR3nt: TGCGCCAGCAGCCCATTTCAGTCCTACGAGCAGTACTTC

d_gene: -
v_gene: TRBV27
j_gene: TRBJ2-7
abundance: -
CDR3aa: CASSPSGDILPYEQYF
CDR3nt: TGTGCCAGCAGTCCTTCTGGGGACATCCTTCCCTACGAGCAGTACTTC

d_gene: TRBD1
v_gene: TRBV11-2
j_gene: TRBJ1-1
abundance: -
CDR3aa: CASSFPGTGAFF
CDR3nt: TGTGCCAGCAGCTTTCCCGGGACAGGAGCTTTCTTT

d_gene: TRBD1
v_gene: TRBV18
j_gene: TRBJ1-3
abundance: -
CDR3aa: CASSSPGQKSGNTIYF
CDR3nt: TGTGCCAGCTCATCACCGGGACAGAAATCTGGAAACACCATATATTTT

d_gene: TRBD2
v_gene: TRBV7-2
j_gene: TRBJ2-2
abundance: -
CDR3aa: CASSLRLAGGPGELFF
CDR3nt: TGTGCCAGCAGCTTACGACTAGCGGGAGGCCCCGGGGAGCTGTTTTTT

d_gene: TRBD1
v_gene: TRBV27
j_gene: TRBJ2-3
abundance: -
CDR3aa: CASSLDRPKLTDTQYF
CDR3nt: TGTGCCAGCAGTTTGGACAGGCCAAAGCTAACAGATACGCAGTATTTT

d_gene: -
v_gene: TRBV28
j_gene: TRBJ1-4
abundance: few
CDR3aa: CASRPGATNEKLFF
CDR3nt: TGTGCCAGCAGACCCGGAGCAACTAATGAAAAACTGTTTTTT

d_gene: TRBD1
v_gene: TRBV23-1
j_gene: TRBJ2-7
abundance: -
CDR3aa: CASSQGTVSVRYEQYF
CDR3nt: TGCGCCAGCAGTCAAGGGACAGTAAGTGTTAGGTACGAGCAGTACTTC

d_gene: -
v_gene: TRBV5-5
j_gene: TRBJ2-1
abundance: -
CDR3aa: CASSLKSGQDNEQFF
CDR3nt: TGTGCCAGCAGCTTGAAGAGCGGGCAAGACAATGAGCAGTTCTTC

d_gene: -
v_gene: TRBV9
j_gene: TRBJ1-2
abundance: -
CDR3aa: CASSVRGDYGYTF
CDR3nt: TGTGCCAGCAGCGTACGGGGAGACTATGGCTACACCTTC

d_gene: -
v_gene: TRBV6-1
j_gene: TRBJ1-1
abundance: -
CDR3aa: CASWPGKNTEAFF
CDR3nt: TGTGCCAGCTGGCCAGGTAAGAACACTGAAGCTTTCTTT

d_gene: -
v_gene: TRBV21-1
j_gene: TRBJ1-4
abundance: few
CDR3aa: CASSKVGKGFILTNEKLFF
CDR3nt: TGTGCCAGCAGCAAAGTTGGGAAGGGGTTTATTTTAACTAATGAAAAACTGTTTTTT

d_gene: TRBD2
v_gene: TRBV10-3
j_gene: TRBJ2-5
abundance: -
CDR3aa: CAITSGQQETQYF
CDR3nt: TGTGCCATCACTAGCGGGCAGCAAGAGACCCAGTACTTC

d_gene: TRBD1
v_gene: TRBV19
j_gene: TRBJ1-1
abundance: -
CDR3aa: CASSPGQGNTEAFF
CDR3nt: TGTGCCAGTAGTCCGGGACAGGGAAACACTGAAGCTTTCTTT

d_gene: -
v_gene: TRBV10-3
j_gene: TRBJ1-2
abundance: -
CDR3aa: CAIRQASDYGYTF
CDR3nt: TGTGCCATCAGACAGGCCTCTGACTATGGCTACACCTTC

d_gene: TRBD2
v_gene: TRBV5-1
j_gene: TRBJ2-1
abundance: -
CDR3aa: CASSLTSGSSYNEQFF
CDR3nt: TGCGCCAGCAGCTTGACTAGCGGATCATCCTACAATGAGCAGTTCTTC

d_gene: -
v_gene: TRBV7-9
j_gene: TRBJ1-1
abundance: -
CDR3aa: CASSRQQVNTEAFF
CDR3nt: TGTGCCAGCAGCAGACAACAGGTTAACACTGAAGCTTTCTTT

d_gene: -
v_gene: TRBV25-1
j_gene: TRBJ2-5
abundance: -
CDR3aa: CASSEYRGQETQYF
CDR3nt: TGTGCCAGCAGTGAATATCGGGGGCAAGAGACCCAGTACTTC

d_gene: -
v_gene: TRBV18
j_gene: TRBJ1-3
abundance: -
CDR3aa: CASSLGGAGNTIYF
CDR3nt: TGTGCCAGCTCACTCGGCGGGGCTGGAAACACCATATATTTT

d_gene: TRBD1
v_gene: TRBV5-5
j_gene: TRBJ1-1
abundance: once
CDR3aa: CASSSAGTGGFGNTEAFF
CDR3nt: TGTGCCAGCAGCTCCGCCGGGACAGGGGGCTTTGGAAACACTGAAGCTTTCTTT

d_gene: TRBD1
v_gene: TRBV5-8
j_gene: TRBJ1-4
abundance: -
CDR3aa: CASSFQAGGYGEKLFF
CDR3nt: TGTGCCAGCAGCTTCCAAGCAGGGGGATATGGGGAAAAACTGTTTTTT

d_gene: -
v_gene: TRBV10-3
j_gene: TRBJ1-4
abundance: -
CDR3aa: CAISEGTQFNEKLFF
CDR3nt: TGTGCCATCAGTGAGGGGACACAGTTTAATGAAAAACTGTTTTTT

d_gene: TRBD2
v_gene: TRBV30
j_gene: TRBJ2-1
abundance: -
CDR3aa: CAWTSYGRAIEQFF
CDR3nt: TGTGCCTGGACGTCCTACGGGAGGGCGATTGAGCAGTTCTTC

d_gene: TRBD1
v_gene: TRBV10-3
j_gene: TRBJ1-1
abundance: -
CDR3aa: CAISSGQGDEAFF
CDR3nt: TGTGCCATCAGCTCCGGACAGGGCGATGAAGCTTTCTTT

d_gene: TRBD2
v_gene: TRBV6-4
j_gene: TRBJ2-3
abundance: few
CDR3aa: CASSEGLAGGRDTQYF
CDR3nt: TGTGCCAGCAGTGAAGGACTAGCGGGAGGTCGAGATACGCAGTATTTT

d_gene: -
v_gene: TRBV13
j_gene: TRBJ1-2
abundance: few
CDR3aa: CASSISGPYGYTF
CDR3nt: TGTGCCAGCAGCATTAGCGGGCCCTATGGCTACACCTTC

d_gene: TRBD2
v_gene: TRBV10-1
j_gene: TRBJ2-1
abundance: -
CDR3aa: CASSESASGSFYNEQFF
CDR3nt: TGCGCCAGCAGTGAGTCGGCTAGCGGGAGTTTCTACAATGAGCAGTTCTTC

d_gene: TRBD2
v_gene: TRBV27
j_gene: TRBJ2-7
abundance: once
CDR3aa: CASSLSAGRSEQYF
CDR3nt: TGTGCCAGCAGTTTATCAGCGGGGCGGAGCGAGCAGTACTTC

d_gene: -
v_gene: TRBV10-3
j_gene: TRBJ1-6
abundance: -
CDR3aa: CAIRPQNPFGTGDIALHF
CDR3nt: TGTGCCATCAGACCACAGAATCCGTTTGGAACCGGTGATATAGCCCTCCACTTT

d_gene: TRBD1
v_gene: TRBV19
j_gene: TRBJ1-2
abundance: -
CDR3aa: CASSMRGQGFGYTF
CDR3nt: TGTGCCAGTAGTATGAGGGGACAGGGATTTGGCTACACCTTC

d_gene: TRBD1
v_gene: TRBV30
j_gene: TRBJ1-6
abundance: -
CDR3aa: CAWSRDRLGNSPLHF
CDR3nt: TGTGCCTGGAGTCGGGACAGGCTGGGAAATTCACCCCTCCACTTT

d_gene: -
v_gene: TRBV28
j_gene: TRBJ1-3
abundance: -
CDR3aa: CASRSGPRRTSGNTIYF
CDR3nt: TGTGCCAGCAGGTCGGGTCCACGGAGGACCTCTGGAAACACCATATATTTT

d_gene: -
v_gene: TRBV9
j_gene: TRBJ1-3
abundance: few
CDR3aa: CASSVGTGNSGNTIYF
CDR3nt: TGTGCCAGCAGCGTAGGCACGGGGAACTCTGGAAACACCATATATTTT

d_gene: -
v_gene: TRBV11-3
j_gene: TRBJ2-2
abundance: -
CDR3aa: CASSYPGTGELFF
CDR3nt: TGTGCCAGCAGCTACCCCGGCACCGGGGAGCTGTTTTTT

d_gene: TRBD1
v_gene: TRBV5-5
j_gene: TRBJ1-3
abundance: -
CDR3aa: CASSLDQGAGNTIYF
CDR3nt: TGTGCCAGCAGCTTGGATCAGGGGGCTGGAAACACCATATATTTT

d_gene: TRBD2
v_gene: TRBV9
j_gene: TRBJ2-1
abundance: -
CDR3aa: CASSLSGSSYNEQFF
CDR3nt: TGTGCCAGCAGCCTCAGCGGGAGCTCCTACAATGAGCAGTTCTTC

d_gene: -
v_gene: TRBV10-1
j_gene: TRBJ1-1
abundance: -
CDR3aa: CASSLGQPNTEAFF
CDR3nt: TGCGCCAGCAGTCTGGGGCAGCCGAACACTGAAGCTTTCTTT

d_gene: -
v_gene: TRBV30
j_gene: TRBJ1-5
abundance: -
CDR3aa: CAWSVQVSNQPQHF
CDR3nt: TGTGCCTGGAGTGTACAAGTTAGCAATCAGCCCCAGCATTTT

d_gene: TRBD1
v_gene: TRBV30
j_gene: TRBJ1-4
abundance: -
CDR3aa: CAWRGDSQEGEKLFF
CDR3nt: TGTGCCTGGAGAGGGGACAGCCAAGAGGGGGAAAAACTGTTTTTT

d_gene: TRBD1
v_gene: TRBV5-1
j_gene: TRBJ2-5
abundance: -
CDR3aa: CASSIGTGKETQYF
CDR3nt: TGCGCCAGCAGCATCGGGACAGGGAAGGAGACCCAGTACTTC

d_gene: TRBD1
v_gene: TRBV18
j_gene: TRBJ2-5
abundance: -
CDR3aa: CASSDRGQETQYF
CDR3nt: TGTGCCAGCTCAGACAGGGGCCAAGAGACCCAGTACTTC

d_gene: TRBD1
v_gene: TRBV18
j_gene: TRBJ1-1
abundance: -
CDR3aa: CASSPDRGSTEAFF
CDR3nt: TGTGCCAGCTCACCCGACAGGGGTTCTACTGAAGCTTTCTTT

d_gene: -
v_gene: TRBV28
j_gene: TRBJ2-1
abundance: -
CDR3aa: CASIKDSPSYNEQFF
CDR3nt: TGTGCCAGCATCAAGGACAGTCCCTCCTACAATGAGCAGTTCTTC

d_gene: -
v_gene: TRBV5-1
j_gene: TRBJ2-3
abundance: -
CDR3aa: CASSLGGAGDTQYF
CDR3nt: TGCGCCAGCAGCTTAGGGGGGGCTGGGGATACGCAGTATTTT

d_gene: -
v_gene: TRBV27
j_gene: TRBJ1-5
abundance: -
CDR3aa: CASRTGSLGTQHF
CDR3nt: TGTGCCAGCAGAACAGGATCGTTGGGCACCCAGCATTTT

d_gene: TRBD1
v_gene: TRBV6-4
j_gene: TRBJ2-1
abundance: -
CDR3aa: CASRRTHAGTGLLNEQFF
CDR3nt: TGTGCCAGCAGAAGAACCCACGCCGGGACAGGGCTGCTCAATGAGCAGTTCTTC

d_gene: -
v_gene: TRBV14
j_gene: TRBJ1-4
abundance: -
CDR3aa: CASSQELMVSGKDGEKLFF
CDR3nt: TGTGCCAGCAGCCAAGAACTTATGGTGTCCGGGAAGGACGGGGAAAAACTGTTTTTT

d_gene: -
v_gene: TRBV18
j_gene: TRBJ2-3
abundance: -
CDR3aa: CASSPEGQSVGDTQYF
CDR3nt: TGTGCCAGCTCACCGGAGGGACAGTCGGTCGGAGATACGCAGTATTTT

d_gene: TRBD1
v_gene: TRBV19
j_gene: TRBJ1-2
abundance: -
CDR3aa: CASIARGLFGGYTF
CDR3nt: TGTGCCAGTATCGCCAGGGGGCTCTTTGGCGGCTACACCTTC

d_gene: TRBD1
v_gene: TRBV19
j_gene: TRBJ2-7
abundance: -
CDR3aa: CASSGTGPYEQYF
CDR3nt: TGTGCCAGCTCCGGGACAGGACCATACGAGCAGTACTTC

d_gene: -
v_gene: TRBV2
j_gene: TRBJ1-2
abundance: -
CDR3aa: CASSRGGGRGYGYTF
CDR3nt: TGTGCCAGCAGTCGGGGCGGGGGTAGGGGGTATGGCTACACCTTC

d_gene: -
v_gene: TRBV28
j_gene: TRBJ1-5
abundance: -
CDR3aa: CASSIYRDRHQPQHF
CDR3nt: TGTGCCAGCAGCATCTACAGGGATAGGCATCAGCCCCAGCATTTT

d_gene: -
v_gene: TRBV5-6
j_gene: TRBJ2-2
abundance: -
CDR3aa: CASSFQTGELFF
CDR3nt: TGTGCCAGCAGCTTTCAGACCGGGGAGCTGTTTTTT

d_gene: -
v_gene: TRBV5-8
j_gene: TRBJ1-2
abundance: few
CDR3aa: CASSFWGHDRDGYTF
CDR3nt: TGTGCCAGCAGCTTTTGGGGGCACGACCGGGATGGCTACACCTTC

d_gene: TRBD2
v_gene: TRBV5-1
j_gene: TRBJ2-5
abundance: -
CDR3aa: CASSLATSGSTETQYF
CDR3nt: TGCGCCAGCAGCCTTGCAACTAGCGGGAGTACAGAGACCCAGTACTTC

d_gene: TRBD2
v_gene: TRBV6-6
j_gene: TRBJ2-1
abundance: few
CDR3aa: CAGSGGYNEQFF
CDR3nt: TGTGCCGGGTCGGGGGGCTACAATGAGCAGTTCTTC

d_gene: TRBD1
v_gene: TRBV19
j_gene: TRBJ2-7
abundance: -
CDR3aa: CASRERTGTGISYEQYF
CDR3nt: TGTGCCAGTAGAGAACGGACCGGGACAGGGATATCCTACGAGCAGTACTTC

d_gene: TRBD2
v_gene: TRBV6-5
j_gene: TRBJ2-5
abundance: -
CDR3aa: CASSYSGTSGKETQYF
CDR3nt: TGTGCCAGCAGTTACTCCGGGACTAGCGGCAAAGAGACCCAGTACTTC